This entry is about one T cell receptor beta chain. No antigen is known for it. Germline CDR1 SEHNR, CDR2 FQNEAQ (reference sequence). The CDR3 is 14 residues long. The germline V and J ends were trimmed by 1 base and 5 bases, with 11 bases remaining between them. This sample was taken from a study of cytomegalovirus exposure and HLA in healthy donors. Study-wide findings and caveats: There were several of the most significant clusters that appeared linked to common viral pathogens in a later analysis. In an earlier analysis, in fewer than 700 donors, most V segments appeared productive either ~87% or ~30% of the time. Immune exposure data for these donors was limited to CMV serostatus. As a later analysis revealed, most CMV-associated TCR beta chains appeared HLA-restricted.

Primers included in the PCR were 60 Vbeta and 13 Jbeta primers. Only in-frame clones appear in the TCRdb table, and some are missing; sequencing was by immunoSEQ multiplex PCR. Altogether around 200,000 clones are present, less than 85% being singletons, with the ten largest covering 0.65%. The source is a boy between 10 and 17 years old in good health and CMV-seronegative. The chain employs TRBV7-9 and TRBJ1-2, with D maybe TRBD1 (5 bases). Sequenced material: PBMCs. CDR3 in DNA: TGTGCCAGCAGCTTAGGGGGGGATGGATATGGCTACACCTTC. Amino acids: CASSLGGDGYGYTF.